This note documents a single T cell receptor (beta chain) sequence. The antigen is unknown. V gave up 3 bases and J gave up 3 bases, with 6 bases separating them. This CDR3 is 12 amino acids long. Germline assignment: CDR1 MDHEN and CDR2 SYDVKM. This sample stems from a study of cytomegalovirus exposure and HLA in healthy donors. Findings and caveats of the study: According to an earlier analysis, most TCR beta V segments yielded productive rearrangements about 87% or about 30% of the time.

60 Vbeta and 13 Jbeta primers were used in PCR. Assay used: immunoSEQ multiplex PCR; TCRdb lists only in-frame clones, some missing. The sample includes about 170,000 clones. Sequencing was done on a sample of PBMCs. The TCR was taken from a woman younger than 30 in good health and CMV-seropositive. V is TRBV28 and J is TRBJ2-7; D not certain. Here the CDR3 DNA reads TGTGCCAGCAGTTTGGGCAGCTACGAGCAGTACTTC. Translating gives CASSLGSYEQYF.